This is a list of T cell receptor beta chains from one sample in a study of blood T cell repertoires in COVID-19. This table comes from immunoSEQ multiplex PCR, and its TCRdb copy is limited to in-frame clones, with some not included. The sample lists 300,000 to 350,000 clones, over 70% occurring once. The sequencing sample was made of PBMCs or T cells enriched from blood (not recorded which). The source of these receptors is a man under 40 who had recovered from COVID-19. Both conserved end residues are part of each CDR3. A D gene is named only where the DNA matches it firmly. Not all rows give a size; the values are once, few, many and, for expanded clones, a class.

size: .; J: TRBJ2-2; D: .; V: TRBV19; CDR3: CASSIPNHSTGELFF; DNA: TGTGCCAGTAGTATCCCAAATCATAGCACCGGGGAGCTGTTTTTT
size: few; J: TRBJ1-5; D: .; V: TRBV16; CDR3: CASSPQSEQPQHF; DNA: TGTGCCAGCAGCCCCCAGTCGGAGCAACCCCAGCATTTT
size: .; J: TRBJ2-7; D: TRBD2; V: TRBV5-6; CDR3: CASSYSSGGEQYF; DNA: TGTGCCAGCAGCTACTCTAGCGGGGGAGAGCAGTACTTC
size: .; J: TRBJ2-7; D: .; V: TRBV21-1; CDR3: CASSSRGHPSYEQYF; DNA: TGTGCCAGCAGCAGTAGGGGGCACCCTTCCTACGAGCAGTACTTC
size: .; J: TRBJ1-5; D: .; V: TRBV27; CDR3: CASSLRTANQPQHF; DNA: TGTGCCAGCAGTCTGAGGACAGCGAATCAGCCCCAGCATTTT
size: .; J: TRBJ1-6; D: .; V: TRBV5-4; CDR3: CASSLGTNSPLHF; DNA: TGTGCCAGCAGCTTGGGAACAAATTCACCCCTCCACTTT
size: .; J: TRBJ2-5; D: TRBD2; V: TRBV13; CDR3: CASSPASGGQETQYF; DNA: TGTGCCAGCAGCCCAGCTAGCGGGGGGCAAGAGACCCAGTACTTC
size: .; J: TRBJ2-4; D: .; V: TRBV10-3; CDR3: CAISEGQVSPHKNIQYF; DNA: TGTGCCATCAGTGAAGGTCAGGTCTCTCCCCACAAAAACATTCAGTACTTC
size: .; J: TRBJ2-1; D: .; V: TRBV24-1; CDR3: CATSDWPWNEQFF; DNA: TGTGCCACCAGTGACTGGCCCTGGAATGAGCAGTTCTTC
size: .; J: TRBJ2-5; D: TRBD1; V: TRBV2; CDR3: CASTSSGTGIVRETQYF; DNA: TGTGCCAGCACATCATCCGGGACAGGGATTGTCCGAGAGACCCAGTACTTC
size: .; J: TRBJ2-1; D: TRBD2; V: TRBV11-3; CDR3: CASSVSGENYNEQFF; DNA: TGTGCCAGCAGCGTAAGCGGGGAGAACTACAATGAGCAGTTCTTC
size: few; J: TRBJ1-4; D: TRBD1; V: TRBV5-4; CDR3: CASSLGTGFNEKLFF; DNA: TGTGCCAGCAGCTTGGGGACAGGGTTTAATGAAAAACTGTTTTTT
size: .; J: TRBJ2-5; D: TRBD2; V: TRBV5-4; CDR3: CASSLEGGRRRGETQYF; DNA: TGTGCCAGCAGCTTGGAGGGAGGGCGCCGGAGGGGAGAGACCCAGTACTTC
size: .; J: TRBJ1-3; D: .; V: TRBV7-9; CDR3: CASSPDSIFAIYF; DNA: TGTGCCAGCAGCCCGGACAGCATCTTCGCCATATATTTT
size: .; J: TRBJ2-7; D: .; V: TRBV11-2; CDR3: CASSLDSPRLLRSYEQYF; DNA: TGTGCCAGCAGCTTAGATTCCCCCCGACTACTAAGGTCCTACGAGCAGTACTTC
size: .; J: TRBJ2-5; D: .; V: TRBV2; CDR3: CASSAGVANKETQYF; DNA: TGTGCCAGCAGTGCAGGGGTGGCAAATAAGGAGACCCAGTACTTC
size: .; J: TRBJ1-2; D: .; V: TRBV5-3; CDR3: CARSFTGGACGYTF; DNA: TGTGCCAGAAGCTTCACTGGCGGGGCTTGCGGCTACACCTTC
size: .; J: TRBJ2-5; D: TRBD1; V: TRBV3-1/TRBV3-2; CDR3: CASSPGGRLQETQYF; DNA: TGTGCCAGCAGCCCAGGGGGACGGCTCCAAGAGACCCAGTACTTC
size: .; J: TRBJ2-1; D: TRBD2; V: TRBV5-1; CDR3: CASRPGLAEYNEQFF; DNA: TGCGCCAGCAGACCGGGACTAGCGGAATACAATGAGCAGTTCTTC
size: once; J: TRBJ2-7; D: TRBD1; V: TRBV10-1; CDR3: CASSEETGASYEQYF; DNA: TGCGCCAGCAGTGAAGAGACAGGGGCTTCCTACGAGCAGTACTTC
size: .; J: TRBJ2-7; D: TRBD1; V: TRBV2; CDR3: CASSEFIGTGGYEQYF; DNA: TGTGCCAGCAGTGAATTTATTGGGACAGGGGGCTACGAGCAGTACTTC
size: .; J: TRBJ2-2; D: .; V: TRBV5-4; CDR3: CASSRGWDLGAGELFF; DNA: TGTGCCAGCAGCCGGGGGTGGGACCTGGGTGCCGGGGAGCTGTTTTTT
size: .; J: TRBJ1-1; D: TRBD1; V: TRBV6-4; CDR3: CASSRDRDYTEAFF; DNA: TGTGCCAGCAGTCGCGACAGGGATTACACTGAAGCTTTCTTT
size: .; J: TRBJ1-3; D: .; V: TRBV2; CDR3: CASSEVALSSGNTIYF; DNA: TGTGCCAGCAGTGAAGTAGCCCTCAGCTCTGGAAACACCATATATTTT